This TCR beta chain was sequenced during a study of cytomegalovirus exposure and HLA in healthy donors. Comments on this clone: The target antigen is unknown.

PCR amplification relied on 60 Vbeta primers (plus 13 Jbeta primers). Sequenced by immunoSEQ multiplex PCR; TCRdb stores in-frame clones only, minus some. The data show about 180,000 clones, approximately 82% seen once. Overall study results and limits: What TCR beta sequences reportedly achieved was accurate prediction of HLA-A and HLA-B alleles in most subjects. For TCR beta chains, V- and J-gene trimming was later linked to a missense DCLRE1C variant. Prior analysis indicated that the majority of TCR beta V segments exhibited productivity approximately 90% or approximately 30% of the time.

V was pared by 2 bases and J by 7 bases, with 9 bases between. This CDR3 comprises 12 residues. Germline V gene lookup returns CDR1 KGHSH and CDR2 LQKENI. The chain is built from TRBV18 and TRBJ2-7, with D unresolved. Input material: PBMCs. The clonotype was recovered from a woman between 25 and 40 years old in good health and CMV-seronegative. The CDR3 sequence: CASSPSSEEQYF. The CDR3 DNA follows: TGTGCCAGCTCACCATCCTCCGAGGAGCAGTACTTC.